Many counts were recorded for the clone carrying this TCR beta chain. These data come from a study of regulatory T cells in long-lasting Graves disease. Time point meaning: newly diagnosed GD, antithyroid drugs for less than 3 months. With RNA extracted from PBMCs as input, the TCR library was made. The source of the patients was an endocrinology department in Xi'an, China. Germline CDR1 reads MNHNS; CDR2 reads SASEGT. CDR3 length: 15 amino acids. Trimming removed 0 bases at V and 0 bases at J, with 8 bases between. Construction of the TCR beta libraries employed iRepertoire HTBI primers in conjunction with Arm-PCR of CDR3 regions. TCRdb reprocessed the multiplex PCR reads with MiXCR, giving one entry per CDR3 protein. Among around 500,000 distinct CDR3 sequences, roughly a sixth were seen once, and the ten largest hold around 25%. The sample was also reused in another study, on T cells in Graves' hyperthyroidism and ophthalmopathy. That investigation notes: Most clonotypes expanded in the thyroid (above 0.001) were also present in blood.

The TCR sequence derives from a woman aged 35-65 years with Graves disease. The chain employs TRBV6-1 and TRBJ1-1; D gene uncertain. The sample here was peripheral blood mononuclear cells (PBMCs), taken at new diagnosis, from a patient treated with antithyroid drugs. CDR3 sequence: CASSEAGVMNTEAFF. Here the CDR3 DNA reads TGTGCCAGCAGTGAAGCCGGCGTAATGAACACTGAAGCTTTCTTT.